This is a list of T cell receptor beta chains from one sample in a study of blood T cell repertoires in COVID-19. Profiling relied on immunoSEQ multiplex PCR, and the TCRdb table lists in-frame clones only, not all of them. The table lists about 320,000 clones, approximately 81% of them singletons. Sequencing was performed on PBMCs or T cells enriched from blood (not recorded which). The receptors here all came from a woman in her thirties who had been exposed to COVID-19. CDR3s include the opening cysteine and the closing phenylalanine or tryptophan. Each record gives: clone size, CDR3 length, D gene, V gene, J gene, CDR3 protein, CDR3 DNA. The D gene is left open where the match is weak. The size entry is marked missing in some rows and otherwise reads once, few, many or a size class.

>NA|13|TRBD2|TRBV25-1|TRBJ2-1
CASRGSGSDEQFF
TGTGCCAGCAGGGGTAGCGGGAGCGATGAGCAGTTCTTC
>NA|16|NA|TRBV6-5|TRBJ2-2
CASSSFRTANTGELFF
TGTGCCAGCAGTTCGTTCCGGACAGCGAACACCGGGGAGCTGTTTTTT
>NA|13|TRBD1|TRBV29-1|TRBJ1-5
CSVKGASNQPQHF
TGCAGCGTAAAGGGGGCGAGCAATCAGCCCCAGCATTTT
>few|16|TRBD1|TRBV19|TRBJ1-1
CASSPWTGNMNTEAFF
TGTGCCAGTAGTCCTTGGACAGGGAACATGAACACTGAAGCTTTCTTT
>NA|15|TRBD1|TRBV5-8|TRBJ1-5
CASSNTGQGSQPQHF
TGTGCCAGCAGCAATACTGGACAGGGTAGTCAGCCCCAGCATTTT
>NA|13|NA|TRBV30|TRBJ1-2
CAWSAQGGRGYTF
TGTGCCTGGAGTGCCCAGGGTGGTCGTGGCTACACCTTC
>NA|14|NA|TRBV28|TRBJ2-7
CASSFPGLIYEQYF
TGTGCCAGCAGTTTCCCGGGTTTGATCTACGAGCAGTACTTC
>NA|18|TRBD1|TRBV27|TRBJ2-1
CASSGITPAGQGSNEQFF
TGTGCCAGCAGTGGAATCACCCCCGCGGGACAGGGTTCCAATGAGCAGTTCTTC
>NA|13|NA|TRBV12-3/TRBV12-4|TRBJ1-1
CASSLLGGAEAFF
TGTGCCAGCAGTCTTCTTGGGGGGGCTGAAGCTTTCTTT
>NA|17|NA|TRBV5-6|TRBJ1-6
CASSLAAEAGGYSPLHF
TGTGCCAGCAGCTTGGCTGCTGAGGCAGGCGGGTATTCACCCCTCCACTTT
>NA|16|TRBD2|TRBV9|TRBJ2-3
CASSVESGGASDTQYF
TGTGCCAGCAGCGTAGAAAGCGGGGGGGCATCAGATACGCAGTATTTT